The clone carrying this TCR beta chain appeared a few times. The sample holds other DNA sequences that translate to the same CDR3. Germline V gene sequence: CDR1 KGHSH, CDR2 LQKENI. J gave up 2 bases and V 3 bases, and 0 bases lay outside the gene matches. CDR3 size: 13 residues. Sequencing was performed with immunoSEQ multiplex PCR; in TCRdb, only in-frame clones are kept and a portion is missing. The sample shows almost 400,000 clones, approximately 87% of them seen only once. These data originate in a study of blood T cell repertoires in COVID-19. This clonotype originated in a woman aged 60-75 years with COVID-19, enrolled during active disease. Sequenced sample: peripheral blood. V gene TRBV18 combines with J gene TRBJ2-5, with 7 bases that match TRBD1. CDR3 region: CASSPGQQETQYF. The DNA for the CDR3 is TGTGCCAGCTCACCGGGACAGCAAGAGACCCAGTACTTC. The full variable domain, rest sourced from reference TRBV18 and TRBJ2-5, is NAGVMQNPRHLVRRRGQEARLRCSPMKGHSHVYWYRQLPEEGLKFMVYLQKENIIDESGMPKERFSAEFPKEGPSILRIQQVVRGDSAAYFCASSPGQQETQYFGPGTRLLVL.